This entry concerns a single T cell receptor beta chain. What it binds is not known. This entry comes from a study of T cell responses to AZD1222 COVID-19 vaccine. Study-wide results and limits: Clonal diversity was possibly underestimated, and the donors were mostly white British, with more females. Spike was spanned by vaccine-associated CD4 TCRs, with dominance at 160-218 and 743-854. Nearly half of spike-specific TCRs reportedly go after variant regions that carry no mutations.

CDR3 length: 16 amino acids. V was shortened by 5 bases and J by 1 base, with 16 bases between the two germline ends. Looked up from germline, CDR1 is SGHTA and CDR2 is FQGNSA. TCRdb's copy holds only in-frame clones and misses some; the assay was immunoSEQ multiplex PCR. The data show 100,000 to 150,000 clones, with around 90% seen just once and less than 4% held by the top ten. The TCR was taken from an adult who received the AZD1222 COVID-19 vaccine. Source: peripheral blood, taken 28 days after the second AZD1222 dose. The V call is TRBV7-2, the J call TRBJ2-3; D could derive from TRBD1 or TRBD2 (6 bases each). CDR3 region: CASSPGEAGGTDTQYF. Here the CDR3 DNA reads TGTGCCAGCAGCCCCGGGGAGGCAGGGGGCACAGATACGCAGTATTTT.